The clone carrying this TCR beta chain was detected once. Its matching antigen is unknown. This sample was included in a study of T cell responses to AZD1222 COVID-19 vaccine. Germline CDR1 and CDR2: SGHRS and YFSETQ. The CDR3 contains 15 residues. Trimming took off 4 bases at V and 0 bases at J, with 11 bases between the two ends. Assay: immunoSEQ multiplex PCR; the TCRdb copy retains only in-frame clones and omits some. The data contain some 120,000 clones, more than 70% of them singletons. General study results and limits: Reportedly, nearly half the spike-specific TCRs target unmutated variant regions. White British donors predominated, females outnumbered males, and clonal diversity was possibly underestimated.

J is TRBJ1-3 and V is TRBV5-1; D is possibly TRBD1 (5 bases). The sequencing here drew on peripheral blood, taken on day 0 of AZD1222 vaccination. This receptor was taken from an adult in good health. CDR3 protein: CASSKGAGSGNTIYF. CDR3 bases: TGCGCCAGCAGCAAAGGGGCCGGCTCTGGAAACACCATATATTTT.